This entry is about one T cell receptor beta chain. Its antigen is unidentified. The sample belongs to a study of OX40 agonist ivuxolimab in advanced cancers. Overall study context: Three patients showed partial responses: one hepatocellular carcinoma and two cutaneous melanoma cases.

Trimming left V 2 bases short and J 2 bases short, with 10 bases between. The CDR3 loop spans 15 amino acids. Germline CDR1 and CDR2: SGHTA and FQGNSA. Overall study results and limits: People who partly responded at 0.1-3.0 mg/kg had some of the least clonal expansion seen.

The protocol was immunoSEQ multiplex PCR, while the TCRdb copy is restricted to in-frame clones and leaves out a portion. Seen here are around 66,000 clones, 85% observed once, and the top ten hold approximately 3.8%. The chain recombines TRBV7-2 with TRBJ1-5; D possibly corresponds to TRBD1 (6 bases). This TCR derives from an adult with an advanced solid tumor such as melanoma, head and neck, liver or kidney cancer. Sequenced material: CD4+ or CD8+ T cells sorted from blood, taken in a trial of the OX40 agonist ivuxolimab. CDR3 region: CASSLPSGGNQPQHF. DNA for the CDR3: TGTGCCAGCAGCTTACCCTCAGGGGGCAATCAGCCCCAGCATTTT.